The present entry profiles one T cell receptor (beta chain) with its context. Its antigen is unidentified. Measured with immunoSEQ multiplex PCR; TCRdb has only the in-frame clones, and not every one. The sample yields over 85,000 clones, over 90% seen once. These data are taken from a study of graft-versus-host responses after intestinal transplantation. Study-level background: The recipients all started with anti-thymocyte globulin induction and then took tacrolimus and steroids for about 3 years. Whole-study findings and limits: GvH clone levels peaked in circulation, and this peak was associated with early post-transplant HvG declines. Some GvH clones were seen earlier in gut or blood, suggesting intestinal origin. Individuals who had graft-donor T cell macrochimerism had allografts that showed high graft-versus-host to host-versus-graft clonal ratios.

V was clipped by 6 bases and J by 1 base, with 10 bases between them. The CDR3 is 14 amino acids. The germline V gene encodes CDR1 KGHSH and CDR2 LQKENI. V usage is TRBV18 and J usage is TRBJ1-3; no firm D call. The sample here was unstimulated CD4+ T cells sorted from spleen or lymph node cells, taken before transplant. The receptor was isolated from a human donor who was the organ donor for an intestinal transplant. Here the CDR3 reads CASSPMDSGNTIYF. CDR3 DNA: TGTGCCAGCTCCCCCATGGATTCTGGAAACACCATATATTTT.